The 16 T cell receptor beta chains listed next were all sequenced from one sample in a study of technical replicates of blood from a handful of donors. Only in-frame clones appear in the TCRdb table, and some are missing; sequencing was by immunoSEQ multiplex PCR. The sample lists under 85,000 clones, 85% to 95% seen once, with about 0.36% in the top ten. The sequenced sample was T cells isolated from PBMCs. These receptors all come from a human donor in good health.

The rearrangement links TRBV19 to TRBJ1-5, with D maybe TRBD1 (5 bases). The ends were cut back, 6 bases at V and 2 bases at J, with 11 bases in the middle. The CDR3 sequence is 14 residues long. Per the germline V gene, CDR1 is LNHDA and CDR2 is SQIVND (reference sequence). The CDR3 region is CASRAGLGNQPQHF. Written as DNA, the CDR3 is TGTGCCAGTAGAGCGGGACTTGGCAATCAGCCCCAGCATTTT.

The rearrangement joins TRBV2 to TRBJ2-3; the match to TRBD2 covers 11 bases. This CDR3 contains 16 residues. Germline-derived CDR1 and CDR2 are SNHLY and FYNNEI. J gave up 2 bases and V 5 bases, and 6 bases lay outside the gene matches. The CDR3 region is CASSLIAGGFTDTQYF. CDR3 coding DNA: TGTGCCAGCAGTCTCATAGCGGGAGGGTTCACAGATACGCAGTATTTT.

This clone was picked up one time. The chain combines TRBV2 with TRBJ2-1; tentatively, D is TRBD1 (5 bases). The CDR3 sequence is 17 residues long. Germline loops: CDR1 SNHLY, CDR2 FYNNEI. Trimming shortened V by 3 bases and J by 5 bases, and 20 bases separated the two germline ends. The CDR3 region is CASSEKIEGQGNNEQFF. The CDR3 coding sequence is TGTGCCAGCAGTGAGAAGATCGAAGGGCAGGGCAACAATGAGCAGTTCTTC.

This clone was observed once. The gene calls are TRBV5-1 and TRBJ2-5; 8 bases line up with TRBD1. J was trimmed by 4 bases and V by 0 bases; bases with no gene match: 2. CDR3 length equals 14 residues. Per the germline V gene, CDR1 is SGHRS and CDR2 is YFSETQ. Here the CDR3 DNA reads TGCGCCAGCAGCTTGGGGACAGGGACAGAGACCCAGTACTTC. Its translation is CASSLGTGTETQYF.

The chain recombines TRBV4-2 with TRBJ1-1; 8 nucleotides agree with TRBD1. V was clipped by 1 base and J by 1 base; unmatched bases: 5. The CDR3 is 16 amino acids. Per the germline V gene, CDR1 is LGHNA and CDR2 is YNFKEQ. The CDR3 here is CASSQAHRGTNTEAFF. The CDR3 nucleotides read TGTGCCAGCAGCCAAGCCCACAGGGGGACGAACACTGAAGCTTTCTTT.

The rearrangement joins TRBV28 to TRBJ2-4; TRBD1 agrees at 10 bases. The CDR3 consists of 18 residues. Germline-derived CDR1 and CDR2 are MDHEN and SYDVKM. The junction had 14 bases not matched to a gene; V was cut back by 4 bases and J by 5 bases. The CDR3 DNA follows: TGTGCCAGCAGTTGGCGACAGGGGGCTATTACTGTAGAAAACATTCAGTACTTC. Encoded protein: CASSWRQGAITVENIQYF.

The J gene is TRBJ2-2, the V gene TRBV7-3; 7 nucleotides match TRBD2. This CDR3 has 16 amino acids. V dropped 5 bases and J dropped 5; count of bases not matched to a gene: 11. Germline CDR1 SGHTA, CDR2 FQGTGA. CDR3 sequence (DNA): TGTGCCAGCAGCCTCCGGGACTATAGATCAACCGGGGAGCTGTTTTTT. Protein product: CASSLRDYRSTGELFF.

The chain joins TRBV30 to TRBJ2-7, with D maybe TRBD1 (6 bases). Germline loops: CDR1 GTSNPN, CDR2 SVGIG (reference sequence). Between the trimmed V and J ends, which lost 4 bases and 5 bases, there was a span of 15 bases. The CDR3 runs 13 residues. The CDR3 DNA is TGTGCCTGGACAAACAGGGTCCCCCACGAGCAGTACTTC. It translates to CAWTNRVPHEQYF.

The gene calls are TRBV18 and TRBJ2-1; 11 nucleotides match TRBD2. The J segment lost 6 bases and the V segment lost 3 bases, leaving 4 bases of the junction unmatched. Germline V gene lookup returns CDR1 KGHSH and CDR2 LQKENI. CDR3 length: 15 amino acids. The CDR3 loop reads CASSPLAGGLNEQFF. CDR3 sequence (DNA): TGTGCCAGCTCACCCCTAGCGGGAGGACTCAATGAGCAGTTCTTC.

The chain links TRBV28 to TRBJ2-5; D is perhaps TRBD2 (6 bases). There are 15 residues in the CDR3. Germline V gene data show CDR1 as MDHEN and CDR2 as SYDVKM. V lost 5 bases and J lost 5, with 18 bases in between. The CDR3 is CASSALQGLKETQYF. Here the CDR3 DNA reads TGTGCCAGCAGTGCCCTGCAGGGACTGAAGGAGACCCAGTACTTC.

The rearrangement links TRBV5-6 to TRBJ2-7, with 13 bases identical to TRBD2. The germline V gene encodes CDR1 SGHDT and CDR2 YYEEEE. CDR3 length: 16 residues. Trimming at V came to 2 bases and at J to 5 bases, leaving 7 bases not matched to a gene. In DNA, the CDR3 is TGTGCCAGCAGCTTCCGACTAGCGGGAGGCAAAGACGAGCAGTACTTC. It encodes CASSFRLAGGKDEQYF.

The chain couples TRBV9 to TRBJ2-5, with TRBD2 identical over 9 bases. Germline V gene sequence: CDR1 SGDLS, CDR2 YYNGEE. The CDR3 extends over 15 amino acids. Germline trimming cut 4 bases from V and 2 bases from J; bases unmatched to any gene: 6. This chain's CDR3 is CASSFKTSGQETQYF. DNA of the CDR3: TGTGCCAGCAGCTTTAAGACTAGCGGACAAGAGACCCAGTACTTC.

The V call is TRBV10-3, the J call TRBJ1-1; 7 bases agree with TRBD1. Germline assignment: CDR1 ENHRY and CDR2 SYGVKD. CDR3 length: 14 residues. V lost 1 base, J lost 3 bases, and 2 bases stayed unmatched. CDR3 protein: CAISEYRGDTEAFF. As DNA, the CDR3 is TGTGCCATCAGTGAGTACAGGGGCGACACTGAAGCTTTCTTT.

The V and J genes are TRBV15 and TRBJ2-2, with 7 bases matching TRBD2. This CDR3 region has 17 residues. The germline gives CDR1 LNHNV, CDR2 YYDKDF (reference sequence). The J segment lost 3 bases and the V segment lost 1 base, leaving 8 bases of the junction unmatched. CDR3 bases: TGTGCCACCAGCAGAGGGCTAGGGAGGGCGCACACCGGGGAGCTGTTTTTT. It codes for CATSRGLGRAHTGELFF.

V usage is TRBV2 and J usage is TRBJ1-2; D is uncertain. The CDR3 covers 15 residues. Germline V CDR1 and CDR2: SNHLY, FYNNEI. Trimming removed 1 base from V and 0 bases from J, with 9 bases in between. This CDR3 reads CASSEVQSANYGYTF. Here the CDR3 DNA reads TGTGCCAGCAGTGAAGTACAGTCAGCTAACTATGGCTACACCTTC.

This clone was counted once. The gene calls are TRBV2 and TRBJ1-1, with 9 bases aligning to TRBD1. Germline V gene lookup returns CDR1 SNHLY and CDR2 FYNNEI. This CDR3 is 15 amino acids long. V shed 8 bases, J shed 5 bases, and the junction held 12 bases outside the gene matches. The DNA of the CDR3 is TGTGCCAGCGAAAACGGGACAGGGAGGCTAACTGAAGCTTTCTTT. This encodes CASENGTGRLTEAFF.